This passage covers 4 T cell receptor beta chains from one sample sequenced in a study of blood T cell repertoires in COVID-19. Only in-frame clones appear in the TCRdb table, and some are missing; sequencing was by immunoSEQ multiplex PCR. The table shows 150,000 to 200,000 clones, with roughly nine tenths occurring only once. The sequencing input was peripheral blood. These receptors all come from a man in his 70s with active or convalescent COVID-19.

The chain carries TRBV6-2 or TRBV6-3 and TRBJ2-5, with 16 bases that match TRBD2. This CDR3 region has 16 residues. V shed 4 bases, J shed 5 bases, and the junction held 4 bases outside the gene matches. Germline V CDR1 and CDR2: MNHEY, SVGEGT. CDR3 coding DNA: TGTGCCAGCAGTTCCCCGGGACTAGCGGGGGGGGAGACCCAGTACTTC. Its protein is CASSSPGLAGGETQYF.

V is TRBV3-1 (or the pseudogene TRBV3-2) and J is TRBJ2-1; 8 nucleotides agree with TRBD2. CDR3 length: 16 amino acids. V dropped 0 bases and J dropped 7; count of bases not matched to a gene: 8. Per the germline V gene, CDR1 is LGHDT and CDR2 is YNNKEL (reference sequence). CDR3: CASSQDWVAGFNEQFF. The DNA for the CDR3 is TGTGCCAGCAGCCAAGATTGGGTAGCGGGGTTTAATGAGCAGTTCTTC.

The chain links TRBV2 to TRBJ1-6; TRBD1 matches 8 bases. V gave up 1 base and J gave up 8 bases; unmatched junction bases: 4. The germline V gene has CDR1 SNHLY and CDR2 FYNNEI. The CDR3 has 15 residues. The CDR3 sequence is CASSEVAGGYSPLHF. The CDR3 nucleotides are TGTGCCAGCAGTGAAGTGGCAGGGGGCTATTCACCCCTCCACTTT.

The chain carries TRBV6-5 and TRBJ1-2; possible D gene TRBD1, 5 bases. Germline V lookup: CDR1 MNHEY, CDR2 SVGAGI. Trimming removed 2 bases from V and 8 bases from J, with 12 bases in between. The CDR3 extends over 13 amino acids. The DNA of the CDR3 is TGTGCCAGCAGTTACGGCAGGGTAGAGGGCTACACCTTC. Amino acid sequence: CASSYGRVEGYTF.